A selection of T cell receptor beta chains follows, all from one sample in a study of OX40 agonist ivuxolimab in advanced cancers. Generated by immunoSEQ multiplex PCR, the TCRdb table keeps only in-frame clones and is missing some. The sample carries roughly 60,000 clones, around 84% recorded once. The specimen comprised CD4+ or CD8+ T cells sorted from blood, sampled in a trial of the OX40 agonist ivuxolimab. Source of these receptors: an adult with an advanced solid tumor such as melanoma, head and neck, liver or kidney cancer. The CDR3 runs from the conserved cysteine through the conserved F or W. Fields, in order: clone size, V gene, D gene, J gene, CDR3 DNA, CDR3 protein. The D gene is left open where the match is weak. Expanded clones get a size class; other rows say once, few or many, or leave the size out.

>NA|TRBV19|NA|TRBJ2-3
TGTGCCAGTAGTATCTGGGAGGCAGATACGCAGTATTTT
CASSIWEADTQYF
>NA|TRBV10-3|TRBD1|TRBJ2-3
TGTGCCATCAGTGAGGGACAGGGGTATACGCAGTATTTT
CAISEGQGYTQYF
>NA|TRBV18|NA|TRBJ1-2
TGTGCCAGCTCACCGCCTAGCGGGGCGGAAGCCTATGGCTACACCTTC
CASSPPSGAEAYGYTF
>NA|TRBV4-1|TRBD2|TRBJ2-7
TGCGCCAGCAGCCTAACATCGGCGGGAGGGCCCAGCGAGCAGTACTTC
CASSLTSAGGPSEQYF
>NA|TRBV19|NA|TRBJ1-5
TGTGCCAGTAGCCGGGGGGGGTCCAATCAGCCCCAGCATTTT
CASSRGGSNQPQHF
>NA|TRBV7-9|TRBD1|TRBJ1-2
TGTGCCAGCAGCCTACCGGGACAGGGGGCGAATGGCTACACCTTC
CASSLPGQGANGYTF
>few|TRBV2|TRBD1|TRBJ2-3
TGTGCCAGCAGACAGGGACAGGGACTAAGAAGCACAGATACGCAGTATTTT
CASRQGQGLRSTDTQYF
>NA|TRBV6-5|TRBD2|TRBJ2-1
TGTGCCAGCAGTTCTAGCGGGGGGGCATTGGACAATGAGCAGTTCTTC
CASSSSGGALDNEQFF
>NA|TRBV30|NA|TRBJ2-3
TGTGCCTGGGATGGGCCAGATACGCAGTATTTT
CAWDGPDTQYF
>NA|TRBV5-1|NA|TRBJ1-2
TGCGCCAGCAGCACGACGGGGGGAGCTAACTATGGCTACACCTTC
CASSTTGGANYGYTF
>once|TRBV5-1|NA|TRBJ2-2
TGCGCCAGCAGCTACCAACAGAAAAACACCGGGGAGCTGTTTTTT
CASSYQQKNTGELFF
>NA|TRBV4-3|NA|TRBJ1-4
TGCGCCAGCAGCCAAACCCCCGGGACGGGGGAAAAACTGTTTTTT
CASSQTPGTGEKLFF
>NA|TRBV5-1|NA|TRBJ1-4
TGCGCCAGCAGTGGGACGACAACTAATGAAAAACTGTTTTTT
CASSGTTTNEKLFF
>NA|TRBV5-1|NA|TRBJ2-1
TGCGCCAGCCAATTCGGGGCGGGGGCCCTCAACAATGAGCAGTTCTTC
CASQFGAGALNNEQFF
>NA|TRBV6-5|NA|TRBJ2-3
TGTGCCAGCAGTCTATCGACAGGTGGCACAGATACGCAGTATTTT
CASSLSTGGTDTQYF
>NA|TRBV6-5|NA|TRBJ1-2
TGTGCCAGCACCACGGGACGGATGTACACCTTC
CASTTGRMYTF
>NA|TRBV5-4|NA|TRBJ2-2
TGTGCCAGCAGGGGGGCGGGACCGAACACCGGGGAGCTGTTTTTT
CASRGAGPNTGELFF
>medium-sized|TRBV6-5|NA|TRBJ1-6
TGTGCCAGCAGTTACCAAAATGATTCACCCCTCCACTTT
CASSYQNDSPLHF
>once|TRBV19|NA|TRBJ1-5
TGTGCCAGTAGGTCAGGGGCCAACGGCAATCAGCCCCAGCATTTT
CASRSGANGNQPQHF
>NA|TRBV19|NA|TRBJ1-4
TGTGCCAGTAGCCCCAGGGGCGAGCCTAATGAAAAACTGTTTTTT
CASSPRGEPNEKLFF
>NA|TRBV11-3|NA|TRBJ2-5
TGTGCCAGCAGCAACCCTTCCGATAGGACCCAGTACTTC
CASSNPSDRTQYF
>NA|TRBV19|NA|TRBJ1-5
TGTGCCAGTAGTATAAAGGGGTCCGGCAATCAGCCCCAGCATTTT
CASSIKGSGNQPQHF
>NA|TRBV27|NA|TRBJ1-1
TGTGCCAGCAGTTTCAACGGTGAGAACACTGAAGCTTTCTTT
CASSFNGENTEAFF
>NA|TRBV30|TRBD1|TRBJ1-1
TGTGCCTGGAGTCCCCGGACAGGGAGGAACACTGAAGCTTTCTTT
CAWSPRTGRNTEAFF
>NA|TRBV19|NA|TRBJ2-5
TGTGCCAGTAGTATCACAAGGCGGATCCAAGAGACCCAGTACTTC
CASSITRRIQETQYF
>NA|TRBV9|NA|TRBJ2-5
TGTGCCAGCAGCGTCAGGGGTCAAGAAGAGACCCAGTACTTC
CASSVRGQEETQYF
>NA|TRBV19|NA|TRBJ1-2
TGTGCCAGTAGTTGGGCAGTACGAAATGGCTACACCTTC
CASSWAVRNGYTF
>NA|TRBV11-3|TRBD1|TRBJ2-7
TGTGCCAGCAGCCCCGACAGGGGTCGTTACGAGCAGTACTTC
CASSPDRGRYEQYF
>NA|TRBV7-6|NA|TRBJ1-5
TGTGCCAGCAGCTCGCTGGGGGTGGATCAGCCCCAGCATTTT
CASSSLGVDQPQHF
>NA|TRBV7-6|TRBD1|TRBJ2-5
TGTGCCAGCAGCCCCCGGGACAGGGGAGAGACCCAGTACTTC
CASSPRDRGETQYF
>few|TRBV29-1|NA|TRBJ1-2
TGCAGCGTCGCAGGGGTGGGTAACTATGGCTACACCTTC
CSVAGVGNYGYTF
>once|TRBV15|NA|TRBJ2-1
TGTGCCACCTACCCGGCCTTAGCGGCGAGTGATGAGCAGTTCTTC
CATYPALAASDEQFF
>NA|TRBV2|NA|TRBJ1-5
TGTGCCAGCAGTGTACAGGTTAGCAATCAGCCCCAGCATTTT
CASSVQVSNQPQHF
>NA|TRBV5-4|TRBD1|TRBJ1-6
TGTGCCAGCAGCTTTTGGGACAGGCTAAATTCACCCCTCCACTTT
CASSFWDRLNSPLHF
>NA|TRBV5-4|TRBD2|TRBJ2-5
TGTGCCAGCAGCCAGACTAGCGGGGGGAAGGGAGAGACCCAGTACTTC
CASSQTSGGKGETQYF
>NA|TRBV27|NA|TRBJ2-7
TGTGCCAGCACGCCCAGGGAATCCCACGAGCAGTACTTC
CASTPRESHEQYF
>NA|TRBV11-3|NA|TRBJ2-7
TGTGCCAGCAGCTTAGATGGCGAGGGGGGATACGAGCAGTACTTC
CASSLDGEGGYEQYF
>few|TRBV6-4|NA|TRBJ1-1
TGTGCCAGCAGCCCCACCTGGAACACTGAAGCTTTCTTT
CASSPTWNTEAFF
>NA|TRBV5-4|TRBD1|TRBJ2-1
TGTGCCAGCAGCTTGGAGGGGGACAGGGACAATGAGCAGTTCTTC
CASSLEGDRDNEQFF
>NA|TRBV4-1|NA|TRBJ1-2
TGCGCCAGCAGCCAAGTAGGGACATTGAAATTTTACACCTTC
CASSQVGTLKFYTF
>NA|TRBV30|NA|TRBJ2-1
TGTGCCTGGAGGCGCCCCGGGCGGGTCAGAAATGAGCAGTTCTTC
CAWRRPGRVRNEQFF
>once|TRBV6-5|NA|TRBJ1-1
TGTGCCAGCAGTTACTCCCGGGTAACTGAAGCTTTCTTT
CASSYSRVTEAFF
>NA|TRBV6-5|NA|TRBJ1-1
TGTGCCAGCAGTCCCGGGGAGAAGTACACTGAAGCTTTCTTT
CASSPGEKYTEAFF
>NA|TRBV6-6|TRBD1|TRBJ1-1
TGTGCCAGCAGTACGGACAGGGGGCTCACTGAAGCTTTCTTT
CASSTDRGLTEAFF
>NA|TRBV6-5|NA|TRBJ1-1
TGTGCCAGCAGTCGAACCCAGGGTGGGGATACTGAAGCTTTCTTT
CASSRTQGGDTEAFF
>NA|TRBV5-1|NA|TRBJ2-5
TGCGCCAGCAGACGGGACTCCGCCTTGGAGACCCAGTACTTC
CASRRDSALETQYF
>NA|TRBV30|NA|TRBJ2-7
TGTGCCTGGACCAAGGGGGGGGCCCGTTCCTACGAGCAGTACTTC
CAWTKGGARSYEQYF
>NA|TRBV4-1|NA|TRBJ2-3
TGCGCCAGCAGTTCTAGAGCGGCTAGCGGCACAGATACGCAGTATTTT
CASSSRAASGTDTQYF
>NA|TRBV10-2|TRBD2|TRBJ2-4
TGCGCCAGCAGTGAGCCGACTAGCGGGGGGATGGAGTTCGTGACCAAAAACATTCAGTACTTC
CASSEPTSGGMEFVTKNIQYF
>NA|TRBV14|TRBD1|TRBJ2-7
TGTGCCAGCAGCCAAGGGGACAGGGGGCTATACGAGCAGTACTTC
CASSQGDRGLYEQYF
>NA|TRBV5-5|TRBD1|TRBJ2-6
TGTGCCAGCAGCTTACAGGGGGCGTATGGGGCCAACGTCCTGACTTTC
CASSLQGAYGANVLTF
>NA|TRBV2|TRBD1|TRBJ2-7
TGTGCCAGCAGTGCTCATCCTGACAGGGGTCTCTCCTACGAGCAGTACTTC
CASSAHPDRGLSYEQYF
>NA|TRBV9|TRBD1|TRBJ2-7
TGTGCCAGCAGCCCCCGGGACAGGGGTTACGAGCAGTACTTC
CASSPRDRGYEQYF
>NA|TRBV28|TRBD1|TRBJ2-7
TGTGCCAGCAGTCTAGACCCGGGACAGATTTCCTACGAGCAGTACTTC
CASSLDPGQISYEQYF
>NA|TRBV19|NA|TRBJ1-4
TGTGCCAGTACTCGGGACCTTAATGAAAAACTGTTTTTT
CASTRDLNEKLFF
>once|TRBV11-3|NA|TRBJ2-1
TGTGCCAGCAGCCTCGGGGGCCAGTCCTACAATGAGCAGTTCTTC
CASSLGGQSYNEQFF
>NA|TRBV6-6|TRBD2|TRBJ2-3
TGTGCCAGCGGACTAGCGGGTCCCACAGATACGCAGTATTTT
CASGLAGPTDTQYF